These T cell receptor beta chains were read from a single sample in a study of blood T cell repertoires in COVID-19. Profiling relied on immunoSEQ multiplex PCR, and the TCRdb table lists in-frame clones only, not all of them. The table lists about 150,000 clones, about 86% of them singletons. Sequenced sample: peripheral blood. Receptor source: a man aged 65 to 79 with active or convalescent COVID-19. Each CDR3 is given with its conserved first and last residue. The order of the fields is V gene, CDR3 length, D gene, J gene, clone size, CDR3 DNA, CDR3 protein. The D gene is left open where the match is weak. Size tells how often a clone was seen (once, few, many) or the class of an expanded clone, and some rows leave it out.

TRBV7-2	14	.	TRBJ1-2	.	TGTGCCAGCAGCTCGGGGGACGGCAACTATGGCTACACCTTC	CASSSGDGNYGYTF
TRBV27	13	.	TRBJ1-6	.	TGTGCCAGCAGTTTTTCGGACAAATCACCCCTCCACTTT	CASSFSDKSPLHF
TRBV9	13	TRBD1	TRBJ1-2	.	TGTGCCAGCAGCTCCTACAGGGGGCATGGCTACACCTTC	CASSSYRGHGYTF
TRBV30	14	.	TRBJ1-4	.	TGTGCCTGGAGTTTGGGGGGAAACAATGAAAAACTGTTTTTT	CAWSLGGNNEKLFF
TRBV6-5	15	TRBD1	TRBJ1-1	few	TGTGCCAGCAGTCCCACGACAGGGCAGAACACTGAAGCTTTCTTT	CASSPTTGQNTEAFF
TRBV27	15	.	TRBJ1-5	.	TGTGCCAGTAAGGAAGGACAGCTCGCCAATCAGCCCCAGCATTTT	CASKEGQLANQPQHF
TRBV7-2	14	TRBD1	TRBJ1-1	.	TGTGCCAGCAGCGCCGGGACAGTACCCACTGAAGCTTTCTTT	CASSAGTVPTEAFF
TRBV7-9	14	.	TRBJ1-6	once	TGTGCCAGCAGCTTAGGGGCAACTAATTCACCCCTCCACTTT	CASSLGATNSPLHF
TRBV10-2	12	.	TRBJ2-1	.	TGCGCCAGCAGTGAGGCGTACAATGAGCAGTTCTTC	CASSEAYNEQFF
TRBV7-8	13	.	TRBJ1-5	.	TGTGCCAGCAGCTTATATGAGTATCAGCCCCAGCATTTT	CASSLYEYQPQHF
TRBV7-2	13	TRBD1	TRBJ2-7	once	TGTGCCAGCAGCCAGGGACAGCGGTACGAGCAGTACTTC	CASSQGQRYEQYF
TRBV12-5	13	TRBD2	TRBJ2-7	once	TGTGCTAGTGGGGCTAGCGGGAGTCCCGAGCAGTACTTC	CASGASGSPEQYF
TRBV19	16	TRBD1	TRBJ1-4	few	TGTGCCAGTAGTATTACCGGGACAGGGGCTAATGAAAAACTGTTTTTT	CASSITGTGANEKLFF
TRBV6-5	14	TRBD1	TRBJ2-3	.	TGTGCCAGCAGTTACCCGGGACAGACAGATACGCAGTATTTT	CASSYPGQTDTQYF
TRBV5-6	12	.	TRBJ1-3	.	TGTGCCAGCAGCTTAAAGAGTAGCACCATATATTTT	CASSLKSSTIYF
TRBV5-5	17	.	TRBJ2-1	.	TGTGCCAGCAGCCCGTTAGCGGCGGGTGGCTCCTACAATGAGCAGTTCTTC	CASSPLAAGGSYNEQFF
TRBV9	15	TRBD1	TRBJ1-6	.	TGTGCCAGCAGCACAGGGGACGGATATAATTCACCCCTCCACTTT	CASSTGDGYNSPLHF
TRBV29-1	14	.	TRBJ1-1	.	TGCAGCGTCCCCCGAAGGGGATTGAACACTGAAGCTTTCTTT	CSVPRRGLNTEAFF
TRBV7-2	16	TRBD2	TRBJ2-7	.	TGTGCCAGCAGCTTAGGCCCTAGCGGAGTACGCTACGAGCAGTACTTC	CASSLGPSGVRYEQYF
TRBV10-1	16	TRBD2	TRBJ2-3	.	TGCGCCAGCAGCTACCGCGCGAACGGGGGGGCGGATACGCAGTATTTT	CASSYRANGGADTQYF
TRBV3-1/TRBV3-2	19	.	TRBJ2-2	.	TGTGCCAGCAGCCAAGACGGGTTAGGCCGCCAACAGAACACCGGGGAGCTGTTTTTT	CASSQDGLGRQQNTGELFF
TRBV6-6	13	TRBD2	TRBJ2-3	few	TGTGCCACCGGCGGGGGAAGCACAGATACGCAGTATTTT	CATGGGSTDTQYF
TRBV6-5	13	TRBD1	TRBJ1-4	.	TGTGCCAGCGTGGGACAGGGGATCCAAAAACTGTTTTTT	CASVGQGIQKLFF
TRBV20-1	10	.	TRBJ2-1	.	TGCAGTGCTTCATACAATGAGCAGTTCTTC	CSASYNEQFF
TRBV29-1	13	TRBD1	TRBJ1-2	few	TGCAGCGTCCCGACAGGGGATAACTATGGCTACACCTTC	CSVPTGDNYGYTF
TRBV18	14	TRBD1	TRBJ1-5	.	TGTGCCAGCTCACCGACAGGGGAAGGTCAGCCCCAGCATTTT	CASSPTGEGQPQHF
TRBV5-1	15	TRBD1	TRBJ2-7	.	TGCGCCAGCAGCTTGGGGACAGGGCCGGCCTACGAGCAGTACTTC	CASSLGTGPAYEQYF
TRBV14	15	TRBD1	TRBJ2-4	.	TGTGCCAGCAGCACCTCGGACAGGAGAAAAAACATTCAGTACTTC	CASSTSDRRKNIQYF
TRBV19	15	.	TRBJ1-6	.	TGTGCCAGTAGTATTTACGGGAACCGTAATTCACCCCTCCACTTT	CASSIYGNRNSPLHF
TRBV19	17	TRBD2	TRBJ2-5	once	TGTGCCAGTAGCCAGCCGGGACTAGCGGGAGGCTGGGAGACCCAGTACTTC	CASSQPGLAGGWETQYF
TRBV30	12	.	TRBJ2-4	.	TGTGCCTGGAGCTCAGACTGGGACATTCAGTACTTC	CAWSSDWDIQYF
TRBV5-1	17	.	TRBJ2-3	once	TGCGCCAGCAGCCGGGCGTTCGGGGGAGGAAGCACAGATACGCAGTATTTT	CASSRAFGGGSTDTQYF
TRBV5-1	15	.	TRBJ2-2	.	TGCGCCAGCAGGACGGAGCTCACGAACACCGGGGAGCTGTTTTTT	CASRTELTNTGELFF
TRBV7-3	19	TRBD2	TRBJ2-3	once	TGTGCCAGCAGCTCCCCTGGGGTAGCGGGAGGGCCGGACACAGATACGCAGTATTTT	CASSSPGVAGGPDTDTQYF
TRBV28	17	TRBD2	TRBJ2-7	.	TGTGCCAGCAGATCACGGGCTAGCGGCACCCTAACCTACGAGCAGTACTTC	CASRSRASGTLTYEQYF
TRBV27	14	.	TRBJ2-2	many	TGTGCCAGCAGTTTAAGGTTCCGGGTCGGGGAGCTGTTTTTT	CASSLRFRVGELFF
TRBV30	14	TRBD2	TRBJ2-5	.	TGTGCCTGGAGTGTAACTAGCGGAGGGGAGACCCAGTACTTC	CAWSVTSGGETQYF
TRBV24-1	13	.	TRBJ2-7	.	TGTGCCACCAGTGATGACAGATTATACGAGCAGTACTTC	CATSDDRLYEQYF